Listed here are 12 T cell receptor beta chains from one sample, sequenced in a study of blood T cell repertoires in COVID-19. Data came from immunoSEQ multiplex PCR; TCRdb stores just in-frame clones and leaves some out. The sample consists of roughly 200,000 clones, approximately 81% of them appearing once. The source material was peripheral blood. The receptors shown here come from an elderly woman with acute or convalescent COVID-19.

The chain combines TRBV5-1 with TRBJ1-2; D is uncertain. Germline V gene data show CDR1 as SGHRS and CDR2 as YFSETQ. The CDR3 sequence is 15 residues long. V gave up 3 bases and J gave up 7 bases, with 19 bases separating them. The CDR3 loop is CASSSRPGELGGYTF. CDR3 nucleotides: TGCGCCAGCAGCTCCCGGCCAGGTGAACTTGGTGGCTACACCTTC.

The chain has TRBV5-6 and TRBJ1-1; TRBD1 agrees at 7 bases. CDR1 and CDR2 (germline): SGHDT, YYEEEE. The J segment lost 5 bases and the V segment lost 7 bases, leaving 8 bases of the junction unmatched. The length of the CDR3 is 13 residues. The CDR3 sequence is CASFMTGRTEAFF. CDR3 bases: TGTGCCAGCTTCATGACAGGGCGGACTGAAGCTTTCTTT.

J is TRBJ1-2 and V is TRBV12-3 or TRBV12-4; TRBD1 matches at 9 bases. V lost 6 bases and J lost 4; bases outside the gene matches: 3. CDR3 length: 13 residues. Written as DNA, the CDR3 is TGTGCCAGCAGCCCGACAGGGGGCTATGGCTACACCTTC. Amino acid sequence: CASSPTGGYGYTF.

V usage is TRBV3-1 (or the pseudogene TRBV3-2) and J usage is TRBJ2-2; 10 bases align to TRBD2. This CDR3 contains 19 residues. CDR1 and CDR2 from the germline V gene are LGHDT and YNNKEL (reference sequence). V was pared by 6 bases and J by 1 base, with 14 bases of the junction left unmatched. CDR3 nucleotides: TGTGCCAGCAGGCGCGTCCAGGGGGCTAGCGGGGGGAACACCGGGGAGCTGTTTTTT. Translating gives CASRRVQGASGGNTGELFF.

The chain links TRBV7-7 to TRBJ1-4; maybe TRBD1 (5 bases). Per the germline V gene, CDR1 is SSHAT and CDR2 is FNYEAQ (reference sequence). The CDR3 length is 14 residues. Trimming removed 5 bases at V and 3 bases at J, with 10 bases between. CDR3 in amino acids: CASSRQGSNEKLFF. CDR3 bases: TGTGCCAGCAGCCGCCAGGGATCTAATGAAAAACTGTTTTTT.

This clone turned up a few times. The J gene is TRBJ1-1, the V gene TRBV3-1 (or the pseudogene TRBV3-2); D not certain. Germline CDR1 and CDR2: LGHDT and YNNKEL (reference sequence). Trimming cost V 1 base and J 3 bases, with 12 bases left between them. The CDR3 loop spans 15 amino acids. The CDR3 DNA follows: TGTGCCAGCAGCCAAGCAGTCCGGGTGGACACTGAAGCTTTCTTT. As protein: CASSQAVRVDTEAFF.

The gene calls are TRBV27 and TRBJ2-2; perhaps TRBD1 as D (6 bases). The CDR3 is 16 amino acids. Germline assignment: CDR1 MNHEY and CDR2 SMNVEV (reference sequence). The V end lost 2 bases, the J end lost 4 bases, and 14 bases lay between the germline ends. The CDR3: CASSLGVQGTTGELFF. CDR3 bases: TGTGCCAGCAGTTTAGGGGTACAGGGAACCACCGGGGAGCTGTTTTTT.

The chain links TRBV5-1 to TRBJ1-6; no clear D gene. Looked up from germline, CDR1 is SGHRS and CDR2 is YFSETQ. The CDR3 totals 14 residues. The ends were cut back, 1 base at V and 4 bases at J, with 6 bases in the middle. For the CDR3, the DNA is TGCGCCAGCAGCTTGCAGGTTTATAATTCACCCCTCCACTTT. Translating it yields CASSLQVYNSPLHF.

This chain joins TRBV5-1 and TRBJ1-1; TRBD1 matches at 8 bases. With V trimmed by 7 bases and J by 2 bases, 10 bases remained unmatched. The germline gives CDR1 SGHRS, CDR2 YFSETQ. This CDR3 has 15 amino acids. The DNA for the CDR3 is TGCGCCAGCGGGGCAGGGGGCGCGGGTAACACTGAAGCTTTCTTT. Encoded protein: CASGAGGAGNTEAFF.

The chain uses TRBV5-1 and TRBJ1-2; 10 bases match TRBD1. From germline, CDR1 is SGHRS and CDR2 YFSETQ. This CDR3 has 15 residues. J was trimmed by 3 bases and V by 4 bases; bases with no gene match: 6. Written as DNA, the CDR3 is TGCGCCAGCAGCCAATGGACAGGGGGAGACTATGGCTACACCTTC. Translating it yields CASSQWTGGDYGYTF.

The genes are TRBV2 and TRBJ1-5, with a tentative D call TRBD1 (6 bases). V was trimmed by 7 bases and J by 5 bases, leaving 12 bases between them. Germline loops: CDR1 SNHLY, CDR2 FYNNEI. This CDR3 region has 13 residues. CDR3 sequence reads: CASTEGGYQPQHF. The CDR3 bases are TGTGCCAGCACCGAAGGGGGATATCAGCCCCAGCATTTT. Filled out from reference TRBV2 and TRBJ1-5, the complete variable domain reads EPEVTQTPSHQVTQMGQEVILRCVPISNHLYFYWYRQILGQKVEFLVSFYNNEISEKSEIFDDQFSVERPDGSNFTLKIRSTKLEDSAMYFCASTEGGYQPQHFGDGTRLSIL.

The chain links TRBV7-3 to TRBJ2-1; the D gene is possibly TRBD2 (6 bases). This CDR3 contains 16 residues. The germline CDR1 and CDR2 sequences are SGHTA and FQGTGA. V lost 5 bases, J lost 5 bases, and 19 bases lay in between. In nucleotides, the CDR3 is TGTGCCAGCAGCGCTCTCCTAGCGTCCACCGACAATGAGCAGTTCTTC. This codes for CASSALLASTDNEQFF. The whole variable domain, filled in from reference TRBV7-3 and TRBJ2-1, reads GAGVSQTPSNKVTEKGKYVELRCDPISGHTALYWYRQSLGQGPEFLIYFQGTGAADDSGLPNDRFFAVRPEGSVSTLKIQRTERGDSAVYLCASSALLASTDNEQFFGPGTRLTVL.